A single sample is the source of the 25 T cell receptor beta chains below, sequenced in a study of early T cells in non-severe SARS-CoV-2 infection. TCRdb used MiXCR to reprocess the 5' RACE reads, holding one entry per CDR3 protein. The sample lists more than 80,000 distinct CDR3 sequences; around 16% were seen once. Material for sequencing was whole blood. The receptors originated from an adult who was a healthcare worker with PCR-confirmed SARS-CoV-2 infection or an uninfected control (not recorded which).

This clonotype was observed at least ten times. The V call is TRBV18, the J call TRBJ2-7; either TRBD1 or TRBD2 may supply D (7 bases each). CDR3 length equals 12 residues. The V end was cut by 5 bases, the J end by 7 bases, with 12 bases between. Germline loops: CDR1 KGHSH, CDR2 LQKENI. The chain's CDR3 is CASSSQGGEQYF. The CDR3 DNA reads as TGTGCCAGCTCATCCCAGGGGGGGGAGCAGTACTTC.

As DNA, the CDR3 is TGTGCCACTAGCGGAACCAAAAACATTCAGTACTTC. It yields the protein CATSGTKNIQYF. The rearrangement joins TRBV6-6 to TRBJ2-4, with TRBD2 identical over 7 bases. CDR1 is MNHNY and CDR2 is SVGAGI in the germline V gene (reference sequence). This CDR3 is 12 amino acids long. The V segment lost 10 bases and the J segment 2 bases; nucleotides outside the gene matches: 2.

This clonotype was recorded a few times. The chain carries TRBV9 and TRBJ2-7; tentative D call: TRBD2 (5 bases). The V end was cut by 4 bases, the J end by 0 bases, with 17 bases between. The germline gives CDR1 SGDLS, CDR2 YYNGEE. CDR3 length equals 16 residues. The CDR3 DNA is TGTGCCAGCAGCCCCTATTCGGGATCCCGCTCCTACGAGCAGTACTTC. Protein product: CASSPYSGSRSYEQYF.

In this sample, this clonotype turned up once. The V and J genes are TRBV20-1 and TRBJ1-5; D might be TRBD1 (5 bases). Per the germline V gene, CDR1 is DFQATT and CDR2 is SNEGSKA (reference sequence). The ends were cut back, 1 base at V and 0 bases at J, with 22 bases in the middle. The CDR3 extends over 19 amino acids. The CDR3 DNA reads as TGCAGTGCTAGAGGCATTGGGGCCGGCAGTGCAATTAGCAATCAGCCCCAGCATTTT. It codes for CSARGIGAGSAISNQPQHF.

This clonotype has just a few counts. V is TRBV29-1 and J is TRBJ2-5; D remains unclear. The ends were cut back, 3 bases at V and 2 bases at J, with 4 bases in the middle. The CDR3 contains 11 residues. Per the germline V gene, CDR1 is SQVTM and CDR2 is ANQGSEA. As DNA, the CDR3 is TGCAGCGTTGATAGACAAGAGACCCAGTACTTC. Amino acids: CSVDRQETQYF.

This clonotype was seen only a few times. The J gene is TRBJ2-2, the V gene TRBV29-1; unclear D gene. The V end was cut by 5 bases, the J end by 0 bases, with 7 bases between. CDR1 and CDR2 (germline): SQVTM, ANQGSEA. CDR3 length: 13 residues. CDR3 residues: CSVLVSNTGELFF. CDR3 nucleotides: TGCAGCGTTTTGGTATCGAACACCGGGGAGCTGTTTTTT.

This clonotype was detected a few times. The chain uses TRBV7-9 and TRBJ1-5; weak D call: TRBD1 (5 bases). This CDR3 has 14 amino acids. The germline V gene encodes CDR1 SEHNR and CDR2 FQNEAQ (reference sequence). V lost 6 bases and J 4 bases, leaving 13 bases between the germline ends. The CDR3 region is CASRARGPNQPQHF. CDR3 bases: TGTGCCAGCAGAGCAAGGGGCCCTAATCAGCCCCAGCATTTT. Together with reference TRBV7-9 and TRBJ1-5, the CDR3 gives the full variable domain: DTGVSQNPRHKITKRGQNVTFRCDPISEHNRLYWYRQTLGQGPEFLTYFQNEAQLEKSRLLSDRFSAERPKGSFSTLEIQRTEQGDSAMYLCASRARGPNQPQHFGDGTRLSIL.

This chain joins TRBV6-6 and TRBJ2-7, with 7 bases matching TRBD1. The germline V gene has CDR1 MNHNY and CDR2 SVGAGI (reference sequence). V lost 2 bases, J lost 7 bases, and 5 bases stayed unmatched. The CDR3 is made up of 13 amino acids. The CDR3 reads CASSYLDRAEQYF. CDR3 bases: TGTGCCAGCAGTTACCTCGACAGGGCAGAGCAGTACTTC.

The gene calls are TRBV18 and TRBJ2-1, with D uncertain. This CDR3 spans 12 amino acids. V was trimmed by 3 bases and J by 8 bases, leaving 8 bases between them. Germline V lookup: CDR1 KGHSH, CDR2 LQKENI. The CDR3, as DNA: TGTGCCAGCTCACCCACCTCGGATGAGCAGTTCTTC. The encoded protein is CASSPTSDEQFF.

This clonotype was seen a few times. The V gene is TRBV6-6, the J gene TRBJ2-3; TRBD2 aligns across 7 bases. With V trimmed by 2 bases and J by 2 bases, 7 bases remained unmatched. The CDR3 runs to 16 residues. In germline, CDR1 is MNHNY, CDR2 SVGAGI (reference sequence). Here the CDR3 reads CASSYPRAGFTDTQYF. In DNA form, the CDR3 reads TGTGCCAGCAGTTACCCGAGAGCGGGGTTCACAGATACGCAGTATTTT.

The chain employs TRBV20-1 and TRBJ2-1; D tentatively reads TRBD1 or TRBD2 (5 bases each). CDR1 is DFQATT and CDR2 is SNEGSKA in the germline V gene (reference sequence). CDR3 length equals 14 residues. V was cut by 3 bases and J by 4 bases, with 13 bases left in between. CDR3 DNA: TGCAGTGCTAGGTACCGGGACCTATACAATGAGCAGTTCTTC. Amino acid sequence: CSARYRDLYNEQFF.

The table lists this clonotype with a few counts. The J gene is TRBJ2-7, the V gene TRBV28; no clear D gene. This CDR3 is 11 amino acids long. The germline V gene has CDR1 MDHEN and CDR2 SYDVKM. Trimming removed 5 bases from V and 4 bases from J, with 6 bases in between. CDR3 coding DNA: TGTGCCAGCAGTCTGTATTACGAGCAGTACTTC. This translates into CASSLYYEQYF.

This clonotype was counted between two and nine times. The CDR3: CASTRGNSPLHF. The CDR3 DNA follows: TGTGCCAGCACCCGGGGGAATTCACCCCTCCACTTT. The chain uses TRBV28 and TRBJ1-6; a weak D match, TRBD1 (5 bases). V lost 7 bases and J 7 bases, leaving 8 bases between the germline ends. Germline CDR1 MDHEN, CDR2 SYDVKM. The CDR3 consists of 12 residues.

The J gene is TRBJ2-7, the V gene TRBV7-9, with D perhaps TRBD1 or TRBD2 (5 bases each). With 6 bases removed from V and 3 bases from J, the gap between germline ends came to 21 bases. The CDR3 is 16 amino acids. From germline, CDR1 is SEHNR and CDR2 FQNEAQ (reference sequence). CDR3 region: CASSHGSPGRIYEQYF. The CDR3 region has the DNA TGTGCCAGCAGTCACGGGTCCCCGGGACGGATCTACGAGCAGTACTTC.

The chain couples TRBV7-2 to TRBJ2-1; a weak D match, TRBD1 (5 bases). The CDR3 spans 14 residues. V was clipped by 2 bases and J by 3 bases, with 8 bases between them. From germline, CDR1 is SGHTA and CDR2 FQGNSA. The CDR3 loop reads CASSLTTDYNEQFF. The CDR3, as DNA: TGTGCCAGCAGCTTAACGACAGACTACAATGAGCAGTTCTTC.

This clonotype counts as medium-sized. In nucleotides, the CDR3 is TGTGCCAGCAGTGACGGGGGCAGCACAGATACGCAGTATTTT. Residues: CASSDGGSTDTQYF. This chain uses TRBV6-4 with TRBJ2-3; weak D call: TRBD1 (6 bases). Germline assignment: CDR1 MRHNA and CDR2 SNTAGT. Trimming took off 2 bases at V and 0 bases at J, with 6 bases between the two ends. The CDR3 consists of 14 residues.

This rearrangement joins TRBV6-6 to TRBJ1-3; D uncertain. CDR3 length: 17 residues. V lost 0 bases and J lost 2, with 14 bases in between. Germline V gene data show CDR1 as MNHNY and CDR2 as SVGAGI (reference sequence). The CDR3 DNA is TGTGCCAGCAGTTACTCGAAGAGAAGTGGCCCTGGAAACACCATATATTTT. This gives the protein CASSYSKRSGPGNTIYF.

V is TRBV2 and J is TRBJ2-2; D gene unclear. The V and J ends lost 4 bases and 6 bases respectively, with 9 bases between them. This CDR3 comprises 13 residues. The V gene's germline CDR1 is SNHLY and CDR2 FYNNEI. The CDR3 is CASSAIWAGELFF. The CDR3 bases are TGTGCCAGCAGTGCAATTTGGGCCGGGGAGCTGTTTTTT.

This chain links TRBV30 with TRBJ1-2; 8 nucleotides agree with TRBD1. V lost 6 bases to trimming and J lost 4 bases; unmatched junction nucleotides: 4. From germline, CDR1 is GTSNPN and CDR2 SVGIG (reference sequence). This CDR3 comprises 12 residues. CDR3 sequence reads: CACGQGTYGYTF. The CDR3, as DNA: TGTGCCTGTGGACAGGGAACCTATGGCTACACCTTC.

This clonotype showed up just a few times. The rearrangement uses TRBV5-5 and TRBJ2-7; no reliable D call. Germline lookup yields CDR1 SGHKS and CDR2 YYEKEE (reference sequence). With 0 bases removed from V and 0 bases from J, the gap between germline ends came to 13 bases. This CDR3 has 16 amino acids. The CDR3 DNA reads TGTGCCAGCAGCTTGGAGGTGGCCTTGATCTCCTACGAGCAGTACTTC. Translating it yields CASSLEVALISYEQYF.

This clonotype was detected only a few times. This chain links TRBV28 with TRBJ1-5; TRBD1 aligns across 11 bases. J lost 2 bases, V lost 9 bases, and 12 bases had no gene match. The CDR3 sequence is 17 residues long. CDR1 MDHEN and CDR2 SYDVKM come from the germline V gene. This chain's CDR3 is CASRRTGGVFGNQPQHF. DNA for the CDR3: TGTGCCAGTAGGAGGACAGGGGGCGTTTTCGGCAATCAGCCCCAGCATTTT.

The genes are TRBV28 and TRBJ2-7; D unclear. V lost 6 bases to trimming and J lost 2 bases, with 11 bases between them. The CDR3 extends over 13 amino acids. The V gene's germline CDR1 is MDHEN and CDR2 SYDVKM. In nucleotides, the CDR3 is TGTGCCAGCAGAACTAATCAGGCCTACGAGCAGTACTTC. As protein: CASRTNQAYEQYF.

This clonotype was seen more than once but under ten times. The rearrangement links TRBV20-1 to TRBJ2-1; 9 bases map to TRBD2. J was trimmed by 3 bases and V by 4 bases; bases with no gene match: 7. Per germline, CDR1 DFQATT and CDR2 SNEGSKA (reference sequence). The CDR3 sequence is 15 residues long. This CDR3 reads CSAKKLAGLYNEQFF. For the CDR3, the DNA is TGCAGTGCTAAGAAACTAGCGGGTCTCTACAATGAGCAGTTCTTC.

A few counts support this clonotype. The chain carries TRBV4-2 and TRBJ2-3; D possibly corresponds to TRBD2 (6 bases). Germline V CDR1 and CDR2: LGHNA, YNFKEQ. Trimming stripped 4 bases from V and 0 bases from J, with 14 bases between. The CDR3 has 16 amino acids. The CDR3 DNA reads TGTGCCAGCAGCCCGGCTAGCGATTTAAGCACAGATACGCAGTATTTT. Translation: CASSPASDLSTDTQYF.

Only one count was recorded for this clonotype. CDR3: CASSTRTGEGTEAFF. The CDR3 bases are TGTGCCAGCAGTACACGGACAGGGGAGGGCACTGAAGCTTTCTTT. The V call is TRBV28, the J call TRBJ1-1, with 9 bases fitting TRBD1. The trim removed 5 bases at V and 4 bases at J, leaving 8 bases unmatched. The CDR3 runs 15 residues. Germline loops: CDR1 MDHEN, CDR2 SYDVKM.